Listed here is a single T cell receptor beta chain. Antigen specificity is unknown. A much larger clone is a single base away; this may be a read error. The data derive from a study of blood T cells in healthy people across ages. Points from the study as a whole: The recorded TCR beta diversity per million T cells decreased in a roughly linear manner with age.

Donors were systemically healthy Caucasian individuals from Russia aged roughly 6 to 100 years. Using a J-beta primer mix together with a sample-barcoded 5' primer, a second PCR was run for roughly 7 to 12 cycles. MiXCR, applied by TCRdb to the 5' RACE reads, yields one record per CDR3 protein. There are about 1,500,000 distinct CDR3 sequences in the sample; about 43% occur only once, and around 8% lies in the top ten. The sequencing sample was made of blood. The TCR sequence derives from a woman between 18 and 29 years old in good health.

The CDR3 DNA is TGCAGCGTTCTTCGAGAAAGGGATCGGCTAGCGGGAGGCAATGAGCAGTTCTTC. This codes for CSVLRERDRLAGGNEQFF. This rearrangement joins TRBV29-1 to TRBJ2-1; 11 positions match TRBD2. The CDR3 contains 18 residues. After removal of 5 bases from V and 6 bases from J, the junction contained 18 bases not matched to a gene. CDR1 and CDR2 (germline): SQVTM, ANQGSEA.